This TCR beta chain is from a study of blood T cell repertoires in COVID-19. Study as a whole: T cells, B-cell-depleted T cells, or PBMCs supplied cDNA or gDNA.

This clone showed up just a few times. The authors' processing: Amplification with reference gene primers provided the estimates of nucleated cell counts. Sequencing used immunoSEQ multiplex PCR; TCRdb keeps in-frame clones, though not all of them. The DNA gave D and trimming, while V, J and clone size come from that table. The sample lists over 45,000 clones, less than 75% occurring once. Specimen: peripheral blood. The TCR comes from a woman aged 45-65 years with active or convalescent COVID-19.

For the CDR3, the DNA is TGTGCCAGCAGCCAAGATGGGCGCAGGGATCAGCCCCAGCATTTT. This sequence encodes CASSQDGRRDQPQHF. The chain uses TRBV3-1 (or the pseudogene TRBV3-2) and TRBJ1-5, with D tentatively TRBD1 (5 bases). The V end was cut by 0 bases, the J end by 5 bases, with 11 bases between. Per germline, CDR1 LGHDT and CDR2 YNNKEL (reference sequence). The CDR3 length is 15 residues.